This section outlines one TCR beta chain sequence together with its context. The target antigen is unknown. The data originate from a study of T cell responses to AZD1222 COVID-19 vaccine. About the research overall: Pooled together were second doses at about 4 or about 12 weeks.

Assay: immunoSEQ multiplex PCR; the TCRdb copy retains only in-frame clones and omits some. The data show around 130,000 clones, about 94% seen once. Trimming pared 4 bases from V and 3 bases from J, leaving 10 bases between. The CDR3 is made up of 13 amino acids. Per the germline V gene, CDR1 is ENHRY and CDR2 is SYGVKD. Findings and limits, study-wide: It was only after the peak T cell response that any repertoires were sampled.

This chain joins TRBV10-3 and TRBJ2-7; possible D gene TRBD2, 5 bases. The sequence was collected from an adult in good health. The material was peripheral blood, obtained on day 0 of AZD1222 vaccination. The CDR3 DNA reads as TGTGCCATCAGTGGGTACGGACTCTACGAGCAGTACTTC. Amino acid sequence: CAISGYGLYEQYF.